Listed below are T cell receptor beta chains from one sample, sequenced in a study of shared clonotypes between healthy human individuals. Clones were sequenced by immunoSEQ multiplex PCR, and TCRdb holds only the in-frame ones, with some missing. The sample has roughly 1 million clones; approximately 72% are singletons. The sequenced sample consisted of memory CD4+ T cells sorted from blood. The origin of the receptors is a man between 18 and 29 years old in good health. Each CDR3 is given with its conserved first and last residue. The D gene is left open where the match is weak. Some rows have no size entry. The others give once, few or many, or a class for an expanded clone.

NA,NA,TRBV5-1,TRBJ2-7,CASSPFGRSTHEQYF,TGCGCCAGCAGCCCATTTGGGCGGTCAACCCACGAGCAGTACTTC
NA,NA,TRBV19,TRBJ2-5,CASSIFGQGQETQYF,TGTGCCAGTAGTATATTCGGGCAGGGGCAAGAGACCCAGTACTTC
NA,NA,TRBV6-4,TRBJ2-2,CASSDNTGELFF,TGTGCCAGCAGCGATAACACCGGGGAGCTGTTTTTT
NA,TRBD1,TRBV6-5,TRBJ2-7,CASSPPGTGTYEQYF,TGTGCCAGCAGTCCACCCGGGACAGGGACCTACGAGCAGTACTTC
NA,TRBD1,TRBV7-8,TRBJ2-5,CASSLAFAGGAETQYF,TGTGCCAGCAGCTTAGCTTTCGCAGGGGGCGCGGAGACCCAGTACTTC
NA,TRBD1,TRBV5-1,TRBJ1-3,CASSRRPTGTDSGNTIYF,TGCGCCAGCAGCCGACGACCCACGGGGACAGACTCTGGAAACACCATATATTTT
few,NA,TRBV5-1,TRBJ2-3,CASSLGLATQGSQYF,TGCGCCAGCAGCTTGGGCCTAGCCACTCAGGGATCGCAGTATTTT
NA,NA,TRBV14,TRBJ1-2,CASSQGPIYGYTF,TGTGCCAGCAGCCAGGGACCGATCTATGGCTACACCTTC
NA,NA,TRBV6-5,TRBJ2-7,CATRGRAYEQYF,TGTGCCACCAGGGGCAGAGCCTACGAGCAGTACTTC
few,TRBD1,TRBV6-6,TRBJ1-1,CASSRGQGIYDTEAFF,TGTGCCAGCAGTCGTGGACAGGGTATTTACGACACTGAAGCTTTCTTT
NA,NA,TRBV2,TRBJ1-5,CASSRSNQPQHF,TGTGCCAGCAGCAGGAGCAATCAGCCCCAGCATTTT
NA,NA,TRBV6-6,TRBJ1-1,CASSSRGVNTEAFF,TGTGCCAGCAGTTCCAGGGGCGTGAACACTGAAGCTTTCTTT
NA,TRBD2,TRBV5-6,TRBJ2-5,CASSLGVVGLAQETQYF,TGTGCCAGCAGCTTGGGGGTTGTGGGACTAGCACAAGAGACCCAGTACTTC
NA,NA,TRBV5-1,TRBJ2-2,CASSLGTTPHGELFF,TGCGCCAGCAGCTTAGGAACCACCCCTCACGGGGAGCTGTTTTTT
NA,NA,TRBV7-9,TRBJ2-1,CASSQGVRMWGDNEQFF,TGTGCCAGCAGCCAAGGCGTTCGTATGTGGGGAGACAATGAGCAGTTCTTC
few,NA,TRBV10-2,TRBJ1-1,CASSESQRTEAFF,TGCGCCAGCAGTGAAAGTCAGAGGACTGAAGCTTTCTTT
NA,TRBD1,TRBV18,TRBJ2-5,CASSTGTGEVWAQYF,TGTGCCAGCTCCACCGGGACAGGGGAAGTCTGGGCCCAGTACTTC
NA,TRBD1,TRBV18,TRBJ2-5,CASSPRSQGASQETQYF,TGTGCCAGCTCACCACGGAGCCAGGGGGCTTCTCAAGAGACCCAGTACTTC
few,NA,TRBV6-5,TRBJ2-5,CASKSGFWGETQYF,TGTGCCAGCAAGTCCGGGTTTTGGGGGGAGACCCAGTACTTC
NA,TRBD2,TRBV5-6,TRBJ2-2,CASSLFRDYNTGELFF,TGTGCCAGCAGCTTGTTCCGGGACTATAACACCGGGGAGCTGTTTTTT
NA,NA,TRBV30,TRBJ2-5,CAWSSRGGGETQYF,TGTGCCTGGAGTTCGAGGGGGGGCGGAGAGACCCAGTACTTC
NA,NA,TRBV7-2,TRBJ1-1,CASSFRISGTEAFF,TGTGCCAGCAGCTTCCGGATTAGTGGGACTGAAGCTTTCTTT
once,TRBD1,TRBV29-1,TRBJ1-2,CSVDSTGFVYGYTF,TGCAGCGTTGACTCGACAGGGTTCGTCTATGGCTACACCTTC
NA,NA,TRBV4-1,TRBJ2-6,CASSQVRDHSGANVLTF,TGCGCCAGCAGCCAAGTCCGCGATCACTCTGGGGCCAACGTCCTGACTTTC
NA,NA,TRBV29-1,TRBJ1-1,CSVRTARQAFF,TGCAGCGTTCGGACAGCCAGGCAGGCTTTCTTT
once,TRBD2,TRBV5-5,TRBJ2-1,CASSLVVAGTYNEQFF,TGTGCCAGCAGCTTGGTCGTAGCGGGAACCTACAATGAGCAGTTCTTC
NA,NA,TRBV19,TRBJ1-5,CASSMVGGNQPQHF,TGTGCCAGTAGTATGGTAGGGGGCAATCAGCCCCAGCATTTT
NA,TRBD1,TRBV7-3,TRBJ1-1,CASSPRDRVGVAFF,TGTGCCAGCAGCCCGAGGGACAGGGTAGGGGTAGCTTTCTTT
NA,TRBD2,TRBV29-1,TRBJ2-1,CSVARDYDNEQFF,TGCAGCGTAGCCCGGGACTATGACAATGAGCAGTTCTTC
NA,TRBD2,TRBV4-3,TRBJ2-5,CASKLTASGERETQYF,TGCGCCAGCAAACTGACGGCTAGCGGAGAACGGGAGACCCAGTACTTC
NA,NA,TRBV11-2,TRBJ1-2,CASSLIGDGYTF,TGTGCCAGCAGCTTAATCGGGGATGGCTACACCTTC
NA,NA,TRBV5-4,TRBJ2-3,CASSKGTSSSTDTQYF,TGTGCCAGCAGCAAAGGGACTTCCTCCAGCACAGATACGCAGTATTTT
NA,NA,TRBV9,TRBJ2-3,CASSVAPLRDTQYF,TGTGCCAGCAGCGTAGCCCCGTTGAGGGATACGCAGTATTTT
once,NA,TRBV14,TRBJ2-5,CASSQGGRASILQETQYF,TGTGCCAGCAGCCAAGGTGGACGGGCGTCTATCCTTCAAGAGACCCAGTACTTC
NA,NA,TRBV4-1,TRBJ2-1,CASSQGAGGVYNEQFF,TGCGCCAGCAGCCAAGGAGCCGGTGGGGTCTACAATGAGCAGTTCTTC
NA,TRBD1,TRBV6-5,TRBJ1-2,CASSYGDRRYGYTF,TGTGCCAGCAGTTACGGGGACAGAAGATATGGCTACACCTTC
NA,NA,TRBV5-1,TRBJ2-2,CASSLLPGEAGELFF,TGCGCCAGCAGCTTGTTGCCAGGGGAGGCCGGGGAGCTGTTTTTT
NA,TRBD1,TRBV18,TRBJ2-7,CASSPRRQGLYEQYF,TGTGCCAGCTCACCACGGAGACAGGGGCTCTACGAGCAGTACTTC
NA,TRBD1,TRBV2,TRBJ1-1,CASRGTGSGTEAFF,TGTGCCAGCAGGGGGACAGGGAGCGGAACTGAAGCTTTCTTT
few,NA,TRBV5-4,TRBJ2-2,CASSLNRGANTGELFF,TGTGCCAGCAGCTTGAATCGGGGTGCGAACACCGGGGAGCTGTTTTTT
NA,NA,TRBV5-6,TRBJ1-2,CASSLVAGANYGYTF,TGTGCCAGCAGCTTGGTAGCAGGGGCTAACTATGGCTACACCTTC
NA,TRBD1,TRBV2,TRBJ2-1,CASSRDRGSNEQFF,TGTGCCAGCAGTCGGGACAGGGGGTCGAATGAGCAGTTCTTC
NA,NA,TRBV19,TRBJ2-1,CASSIGPDSYNEQFF,TGTGCCAGTAGTATAGGCCCGGACTCCTACAATGAGCAGTTCTTC
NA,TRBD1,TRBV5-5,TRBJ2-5,CASSHPDRGVRETQYF,TGTGCCAGCAGCCACCCGGACAGGGGGGTTCGAGAGACCCAGTACTTC
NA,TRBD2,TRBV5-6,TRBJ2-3,CASSLRTSGRATDTQYF,TGTGCCAGCAGCTTGAGGACTAGCGGGAGGGCCACAGATACGCAGTATTTT
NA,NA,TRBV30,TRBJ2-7,CAWIPSSYEQYF,TGTGCCTGGATCCCTAGCTCCTACGAGCAGTACTTC
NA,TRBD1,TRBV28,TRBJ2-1,CASSLYGTGNEQFF,TGTGCCAGCAGTTTGTATGGGACAGGCAACGAGCAGTTCTTC
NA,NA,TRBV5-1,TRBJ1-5,CASSDPDRSGPQHF,TGCGCCAGCAGCGATCCGGACCGCTCAGGGCCCCAGCATTTT
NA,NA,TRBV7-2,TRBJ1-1,CASSSSRDTEAFF,TGTGCCAGCAGCTCTTCCCGGGACACTGAAGCTTTCTTT
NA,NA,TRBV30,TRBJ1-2,CAWSGAGASTNYGYTF,TGTGCCTGGAGTGGGGCAGGGGCGTCGACTAACTATGGCTACACCTTC